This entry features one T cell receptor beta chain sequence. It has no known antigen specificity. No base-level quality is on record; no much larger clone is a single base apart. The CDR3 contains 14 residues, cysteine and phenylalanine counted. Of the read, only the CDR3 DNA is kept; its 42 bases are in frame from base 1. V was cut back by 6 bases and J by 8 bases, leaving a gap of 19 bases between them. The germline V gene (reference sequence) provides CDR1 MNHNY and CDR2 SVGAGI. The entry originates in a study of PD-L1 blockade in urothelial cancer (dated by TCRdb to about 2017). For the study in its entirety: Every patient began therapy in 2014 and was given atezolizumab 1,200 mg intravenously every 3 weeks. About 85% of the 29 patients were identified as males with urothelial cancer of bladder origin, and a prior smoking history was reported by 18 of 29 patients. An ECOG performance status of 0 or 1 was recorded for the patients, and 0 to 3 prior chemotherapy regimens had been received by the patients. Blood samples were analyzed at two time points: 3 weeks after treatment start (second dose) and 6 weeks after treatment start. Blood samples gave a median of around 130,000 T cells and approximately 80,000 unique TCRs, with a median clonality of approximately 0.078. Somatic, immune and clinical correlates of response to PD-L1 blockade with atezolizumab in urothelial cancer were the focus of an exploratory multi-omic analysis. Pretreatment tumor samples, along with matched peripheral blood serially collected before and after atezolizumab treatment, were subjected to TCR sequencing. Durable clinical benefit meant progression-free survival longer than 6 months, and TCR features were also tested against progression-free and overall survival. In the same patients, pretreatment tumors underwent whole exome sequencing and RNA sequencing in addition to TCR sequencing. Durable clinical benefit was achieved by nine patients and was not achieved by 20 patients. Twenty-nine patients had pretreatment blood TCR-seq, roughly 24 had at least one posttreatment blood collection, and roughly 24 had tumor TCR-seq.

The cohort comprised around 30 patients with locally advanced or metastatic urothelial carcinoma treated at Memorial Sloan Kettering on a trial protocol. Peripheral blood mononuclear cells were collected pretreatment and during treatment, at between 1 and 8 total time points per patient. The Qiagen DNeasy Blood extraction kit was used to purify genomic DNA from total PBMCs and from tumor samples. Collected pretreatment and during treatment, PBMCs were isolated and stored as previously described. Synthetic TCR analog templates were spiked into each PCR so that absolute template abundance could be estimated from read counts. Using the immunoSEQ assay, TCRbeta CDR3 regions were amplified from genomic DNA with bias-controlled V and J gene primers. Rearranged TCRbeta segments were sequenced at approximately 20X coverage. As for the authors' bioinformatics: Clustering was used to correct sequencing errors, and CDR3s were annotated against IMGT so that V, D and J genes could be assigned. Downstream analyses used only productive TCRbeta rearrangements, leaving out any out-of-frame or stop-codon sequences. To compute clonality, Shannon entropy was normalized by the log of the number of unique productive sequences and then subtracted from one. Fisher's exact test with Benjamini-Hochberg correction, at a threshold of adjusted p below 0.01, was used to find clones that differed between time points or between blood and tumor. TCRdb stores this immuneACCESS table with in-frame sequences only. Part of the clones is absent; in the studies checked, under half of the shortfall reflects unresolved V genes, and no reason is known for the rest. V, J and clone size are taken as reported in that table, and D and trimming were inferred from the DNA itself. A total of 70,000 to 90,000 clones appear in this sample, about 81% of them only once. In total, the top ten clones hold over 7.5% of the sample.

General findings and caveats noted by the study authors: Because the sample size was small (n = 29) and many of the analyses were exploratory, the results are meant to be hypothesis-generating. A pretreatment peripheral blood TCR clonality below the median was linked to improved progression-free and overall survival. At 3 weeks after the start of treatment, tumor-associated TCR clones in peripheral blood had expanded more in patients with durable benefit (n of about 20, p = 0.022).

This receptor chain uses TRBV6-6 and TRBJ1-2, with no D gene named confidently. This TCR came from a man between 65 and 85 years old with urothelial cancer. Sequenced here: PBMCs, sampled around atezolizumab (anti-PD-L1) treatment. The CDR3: CASSQTRAPGGYTF. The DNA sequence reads TGTGCCAGCAGCCAAACTAGGGCGCCGGGAGGCTACACCTTC.